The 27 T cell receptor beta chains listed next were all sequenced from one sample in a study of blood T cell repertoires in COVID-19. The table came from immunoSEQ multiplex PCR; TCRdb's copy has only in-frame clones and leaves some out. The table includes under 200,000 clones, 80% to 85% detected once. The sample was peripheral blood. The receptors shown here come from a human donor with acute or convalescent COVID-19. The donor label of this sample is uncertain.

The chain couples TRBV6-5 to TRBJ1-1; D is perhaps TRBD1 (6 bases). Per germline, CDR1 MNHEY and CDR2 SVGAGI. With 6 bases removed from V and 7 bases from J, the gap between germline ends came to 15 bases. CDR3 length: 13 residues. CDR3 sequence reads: CASRQGWVVEAFF. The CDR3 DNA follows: TGTGCCAGCAGACAGGGATGGGTTGTTGAAGCTTTCTTT.

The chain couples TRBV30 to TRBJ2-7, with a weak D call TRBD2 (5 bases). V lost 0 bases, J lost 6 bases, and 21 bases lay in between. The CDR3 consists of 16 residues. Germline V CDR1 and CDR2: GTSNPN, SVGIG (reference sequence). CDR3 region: CAWSVSLGVLPTEQYF. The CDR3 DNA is TGTGCCTGGAGTGTAAGCCTCGGGGTATTGCCCACCGAGCAGTACTTC. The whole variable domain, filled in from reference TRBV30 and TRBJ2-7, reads SQTIHQWPATLVQPVGSPLSLECTVEGTSNPNLYWYRQAAGRGLQLLFYSVGIGQISSEVPQNLSASRPQDRQFILSSKKLLLSDSGFYLCAWSVSLGVLPTEQYFGPGTRLTVT.

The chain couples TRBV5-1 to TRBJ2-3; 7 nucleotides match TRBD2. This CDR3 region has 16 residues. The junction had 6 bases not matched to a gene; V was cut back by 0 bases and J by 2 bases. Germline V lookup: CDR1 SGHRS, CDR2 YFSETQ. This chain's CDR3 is CASSLDAGVPTDTQYF. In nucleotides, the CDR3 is TGCGCCAGCAGCTTGGACGCGGGAGTGCCCACAGATACGCAGTATTTT. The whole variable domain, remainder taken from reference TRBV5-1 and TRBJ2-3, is KAGVTQTPRYLIKTRGQQVTLSCSPISGHRSVSWYQQTPGQGLQFLFEYFSETQRNKGNFPGRFSGRQFSNSRSEMNVSTLELGDSALYLCASSLDAGVPTDTQYFGPGTRLTVL.

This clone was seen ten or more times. The CDR3 reads CASSEVPAGGINEQFF. In nucleotides, the CDR3 is TGTGCCAGCAGTGAGGTTCCGGCGGGGGGGATAAATGAGCAGTTCTTC. V and J are TRBV6-1 and TRBJ2-1; 9 positions match TRBD2. The germline V gene encodes CDR1 MNHNS and CDR2 SASEGT. This CDR3 region has 16 residues. The J segment lost 7 bases and the V segment lost 3 bases, leaving 10 bases of the junction unmatched.

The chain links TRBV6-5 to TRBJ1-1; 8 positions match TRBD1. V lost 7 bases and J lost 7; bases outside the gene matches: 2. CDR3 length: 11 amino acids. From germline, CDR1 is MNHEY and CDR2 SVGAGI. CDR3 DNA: TGTGCCAGCACAGGGGGCATTGAAGCTTTCTTT. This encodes CASTGGIEAFF.

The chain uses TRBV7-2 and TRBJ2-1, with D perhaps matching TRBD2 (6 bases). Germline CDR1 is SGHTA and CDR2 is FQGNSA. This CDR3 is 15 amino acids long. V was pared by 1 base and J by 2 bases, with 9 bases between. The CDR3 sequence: CASSLDTGAYNEQFF. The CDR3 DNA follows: TGTGCCAGCAGCTTAGACACGGGGGCCTACAATGAGCAGTTCTTC.

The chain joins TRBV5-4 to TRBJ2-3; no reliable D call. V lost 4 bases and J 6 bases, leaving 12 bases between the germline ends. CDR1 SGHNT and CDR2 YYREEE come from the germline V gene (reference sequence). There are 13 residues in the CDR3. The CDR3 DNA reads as TGTGCCAGCAGCCCACCTAGTACCGATACGCAGTATTTT. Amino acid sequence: CASSPPSTDTQYF.

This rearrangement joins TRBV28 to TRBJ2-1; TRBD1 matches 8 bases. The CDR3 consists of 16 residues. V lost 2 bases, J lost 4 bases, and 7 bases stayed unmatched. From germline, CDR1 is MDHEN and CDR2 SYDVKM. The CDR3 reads CASSLGTGGRYNEQFF. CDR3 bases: TGTGCCAGCAGTTTAGGAACAGGGGGACGGTACAATGAGCAGTTCTTC.

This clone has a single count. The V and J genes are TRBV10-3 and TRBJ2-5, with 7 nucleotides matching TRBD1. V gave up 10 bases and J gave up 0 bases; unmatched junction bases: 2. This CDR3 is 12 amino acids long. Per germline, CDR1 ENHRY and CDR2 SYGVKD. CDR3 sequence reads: CATGQDQETQYF. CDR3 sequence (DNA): TGTGCCACCGGACAGGACCAAGAGACCCAGTACTTC.

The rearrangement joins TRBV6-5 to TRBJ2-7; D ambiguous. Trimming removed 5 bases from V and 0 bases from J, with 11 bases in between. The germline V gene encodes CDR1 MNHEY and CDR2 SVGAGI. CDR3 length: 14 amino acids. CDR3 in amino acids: CASSRSRSSYEQYF. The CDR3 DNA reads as TGTGCCAGCAGTCGGTCCAGGTCCTCCTACGAGCAGTACTTC.

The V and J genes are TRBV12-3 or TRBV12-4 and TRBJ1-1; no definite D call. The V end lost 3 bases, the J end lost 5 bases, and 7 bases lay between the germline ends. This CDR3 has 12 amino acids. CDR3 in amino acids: CASSLAWTEAFF. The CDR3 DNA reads TGTGCCAGCAGTTTGGCATGGACTGAAGCTTTCTTT.

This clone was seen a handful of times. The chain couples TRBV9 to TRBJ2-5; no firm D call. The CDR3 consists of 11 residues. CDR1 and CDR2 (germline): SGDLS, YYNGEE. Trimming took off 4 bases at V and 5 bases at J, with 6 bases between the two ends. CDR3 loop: CASSTGETQYF. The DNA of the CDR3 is TGTGCCAGCAGCACCGGGGAGACCCAGTACTTC.

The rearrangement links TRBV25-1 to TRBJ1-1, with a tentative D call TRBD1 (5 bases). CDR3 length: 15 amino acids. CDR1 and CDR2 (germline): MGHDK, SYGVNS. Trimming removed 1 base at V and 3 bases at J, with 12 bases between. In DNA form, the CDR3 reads TGTGCCAGCAGTGAATTCCTAGGGGTTGACACTGAAGCTTTCTTT. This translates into CASSEFLGVDTEAFF.

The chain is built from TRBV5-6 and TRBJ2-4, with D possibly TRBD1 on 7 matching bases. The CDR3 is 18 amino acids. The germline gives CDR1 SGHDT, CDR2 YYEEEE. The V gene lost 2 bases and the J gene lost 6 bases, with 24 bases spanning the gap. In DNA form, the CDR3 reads TGTGCCAGCAGCTTAGTTGAGGGGGCCGGGGGTCGACGAAACATTCAGTACTTC. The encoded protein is CASSLVEGAGGRRNIQYF.

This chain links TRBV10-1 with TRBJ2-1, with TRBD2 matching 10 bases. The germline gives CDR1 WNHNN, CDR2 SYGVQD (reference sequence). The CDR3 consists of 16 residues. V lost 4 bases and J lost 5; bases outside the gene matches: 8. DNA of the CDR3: TGCGCCAGCAGTGTACTAGCGGGGTTGTGGGACAATGAGCAGTTCTTC. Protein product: CASSVLAGLWDNEQFF.

CDR3 nucleotides: TGTGCCAGCAGCCCCGAGGGAAACACCATATATTTT. Translation gives CASSPEGNTIYF. V usage is TRBV9 and J usage is TRBJ1-3, with unresolved D. Germline CDR1 is SGDLS and CDR2 is YYNGEE. V was shortened by 4 bases and J by 4 bases, with 6 bases between the two germline ends. The CDR3 runs 12 residues.

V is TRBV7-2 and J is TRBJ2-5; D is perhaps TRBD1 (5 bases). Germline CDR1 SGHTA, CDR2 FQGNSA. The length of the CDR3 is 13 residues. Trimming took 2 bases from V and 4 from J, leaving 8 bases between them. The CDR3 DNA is TGTGCCAGCAGCTTAAATAGGGGAGAGACCCAGTACTTC. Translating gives CASSLNRGETQYF.

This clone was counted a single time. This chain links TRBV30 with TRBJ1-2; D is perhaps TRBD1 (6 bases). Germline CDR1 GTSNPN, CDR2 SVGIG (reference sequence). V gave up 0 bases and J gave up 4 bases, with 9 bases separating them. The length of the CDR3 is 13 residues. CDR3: CAWSVGTSYGYTF. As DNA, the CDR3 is TGTGCCTGGAGTGTAGGGACATCCTATGGCTACACCTTC.

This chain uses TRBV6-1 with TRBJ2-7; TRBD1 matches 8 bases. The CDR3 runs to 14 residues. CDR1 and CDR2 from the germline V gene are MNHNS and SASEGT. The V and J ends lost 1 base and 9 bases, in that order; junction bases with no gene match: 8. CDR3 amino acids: CASSEEGQARGQYF. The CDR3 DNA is TGTGCCAGCAGTGAAGAGGGACAGGCCCGGGGGCAGTACTTC.

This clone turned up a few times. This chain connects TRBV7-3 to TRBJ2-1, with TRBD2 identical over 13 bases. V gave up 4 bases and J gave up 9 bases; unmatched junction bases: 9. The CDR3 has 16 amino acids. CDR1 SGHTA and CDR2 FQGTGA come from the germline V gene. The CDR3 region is CASSSPGLAGIGEQFF. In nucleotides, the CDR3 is TGTGCCAGCAGCTCCCCGGGACTAGCGGGAATCGGTGAGCAGTTCTTC.

The CDR3 loop reads CARSLKALAVVFYEQYF. DNA for the CDR3: TGTGCCAGAAGCTTGAAAGCCCTAGCGGTGGTCTTCTACGAGCAGTACTTC. This chain connects TRBV5-3 to TRBJ2-7; 7 bases fit TRBD2. TRBV5-3 is assigned to the ORF class and has an uncertain function. CDR3 length: 17 amino acids. With 1 base clipped from V and 3 bases from J, the junction kept 13 bases outside the gene matches.

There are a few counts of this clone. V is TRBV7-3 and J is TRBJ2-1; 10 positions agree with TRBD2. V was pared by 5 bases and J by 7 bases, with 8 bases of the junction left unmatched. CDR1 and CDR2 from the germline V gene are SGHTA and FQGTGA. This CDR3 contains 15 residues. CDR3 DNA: TGTGCCAGCAGCCGAAGCGGGGGGGCCACTAATGAGCAGTTCTTC. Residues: CASSRSGGATNEQFF.

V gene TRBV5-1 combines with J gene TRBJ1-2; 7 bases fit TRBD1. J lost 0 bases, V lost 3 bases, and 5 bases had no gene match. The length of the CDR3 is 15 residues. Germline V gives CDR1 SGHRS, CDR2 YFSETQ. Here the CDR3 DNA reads TGCGCCAGCAGCTCCCCCGACAGGGCTAACTATGGCTACACCTTC. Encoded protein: CASSSPDRANYGYTF.

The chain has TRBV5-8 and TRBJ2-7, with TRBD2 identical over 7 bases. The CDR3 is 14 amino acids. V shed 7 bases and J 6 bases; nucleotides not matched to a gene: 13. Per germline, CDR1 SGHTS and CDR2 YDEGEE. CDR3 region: CASVGRGVGAEQYF. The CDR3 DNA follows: TGTGCCAGCGTGGGACGGGGGGTTGGGGCCGAGCAGTACTTC.

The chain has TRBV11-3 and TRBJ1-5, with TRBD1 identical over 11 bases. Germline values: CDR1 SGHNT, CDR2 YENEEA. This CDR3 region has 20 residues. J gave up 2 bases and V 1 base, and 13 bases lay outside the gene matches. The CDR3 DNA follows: TGTGCCAGCAGCTTAGCCCCCACGGACAGGGGGCCGTTGGGCAATCAGCCCCAGCATTTT. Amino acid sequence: CASSLAPTDRGPLGNQPQHF.

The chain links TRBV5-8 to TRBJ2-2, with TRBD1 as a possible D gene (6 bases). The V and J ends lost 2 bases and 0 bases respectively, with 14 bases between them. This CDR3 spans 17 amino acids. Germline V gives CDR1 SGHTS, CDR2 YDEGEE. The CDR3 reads CASSFADRRANTGELFF. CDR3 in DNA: TGTGCCAGCAGCTTCGCCGACAGGCGAGCGAACACCGGGGAGCTGTTTTTT.

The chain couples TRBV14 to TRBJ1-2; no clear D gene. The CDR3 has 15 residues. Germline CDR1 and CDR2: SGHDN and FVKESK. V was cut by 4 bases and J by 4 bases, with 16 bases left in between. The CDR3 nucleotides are TGTGCCAGCAGCCGTGCGAGGGCTGGTGGCTATGGCTACACCTTC. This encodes CASSRARAGGYGYTF.